A single sample is the source of the 9 T cell receptor beta chains below, sequenced in a study of response to subunit inactivated influenza vaccine. MiXCR, applied by TCRdb to the RT-PCR reads, yields one record per CDR3 protein. The profile shows fewer than 350,000 distinct CDR3 sequences, just over 20% of them singletons. The sequenced sample was PBMCs from blood, obtained less than 22 months after vaccination. These receptors were obtained from a man aged 50-75 years who received an inactivated influenza vaccine.

This clonotype was counted only a few times. This chain joins TRBV15 and TRBJ2-3; D is possibly TRBD1 (6 bases). The CDR3 runs 17 residues. In germline, CDR1 is LNHNV, CDR2 YYDKDF (reference sequence). V dropped 5 bases and J dropped 0 bases, with 18 bases sitting between them. The CDR3 DNA reads TGTGCCACCAGCGGAAGAGGGGACACATTTAGCACAGATACGCAGTATTTT. Translation gives CATSGRGDTFSTDTQYF.

Only a few counts were recorded for this clonotype. J is TRBJ1-1 and V is TRBV9, with D possibly being TRBD1 (5 bases). Germline lookup yields CDR1 SGDLS and CDR2 YYNGEE. The length of the CDR3 is 13 residues. V gave up 1 base and J gave up 5 bases, with 9 bases separating them. The CDR3 DNA reads as TGTGCCAGCAGCGTACGGGGACGGACTGAAGCTTTCTTT. Translation gives CASSVRGRTEAFF. Together with reference TRBV9 and TRBJ1-1, the CDR3 gives the full variable domain: DSGVTQTPKHLITATGQRVTLRCSPRSGDLSVYWYQQSLDQGLQFLIQYYNGEERAKGNILERFSAQQFPDLHSELNLSSLELGDSALYFCASSVRGRTEAFFGQGTRLTVV.

The chain recombines TRBV24-1 with TRBJ2-7, with D unclear. This CDR3 contains 13 residues. Germline lookup yields CDR1 KGHDR and CDR2 SFDVKD. The germline V and J ends were trimmed by 1 base and 0 bases, with 3 bases remaining between them. The CDR3 protein is CATSDLGSYEQYF. As DNA, the CDR3 is TGTGCCACCAGTGATTTAGGCTCCTACGAGCAGTACTTC.

The gene calls are TRBV6-1 and TRBJ1-1; 8 nucleotides align to TRBD1. CDR3 size: 13 residues. Losses at the gene ends were 9 bases for V and 5 bases for J; bases not matched to a gene: 8. From germline, CDR1 is MNHNS and CDR2 SASEGT. The CDR3 sequence: CASHGTGRTEAFF. In DNA, the CDR3 is TGTGCCAGTCACGGGACAGGTCGGACTGAAGCTTTCTTT.

This clonotype was counted only a few times. The V gene is TRBV15, the J gene TRBJ1-5; D might be TRBD1 (5 bases). The V gene's germline CDR1 is LNHNV and CDR2 YYDKDF (reference sequence). V shed 2 bases and J shed 2 bases, with 16 bases lying between them. The CDR3 loop spans 17 amino acids. CDR3 sequence reads: CATSRSPGRGGNQPQHF. The CDR3 DNA follows: TGTGCCACCAGCAGATCCCCGGGGCGGGGGGGCAATCAGCCCCAGCATTTT.

This clonotype was recorded a few times. The chain couples TRBV5-1 to TRBJ1-3; maybe TRBD1 (6 bases). This CDR3 has 17 residues. The germline V and J ends were trimmed by 0 bases and 0 bases, with 13 bases remaining between them. Germline loops: CDR1 SGHRS, CDR2 YFSETQ. The CDR3 coding sequence is TGCGCCAGCAGCTTGGGGGTGGACAGTCGCTCTGGAAACACCATATATTTT. It translates to CASSLGVDSRSGNTIYF.

This clonotype was seen a few times. V gene TRBV5-5 combines with J gene TRBJ1-1, with D perhaps TRBD1 (5 bases). Looked up from germline, CDR1 is SGHKS and CDR2 is YYEKEE (reference sequence). This CDR3 has 15 amino acids. V lost 0 bases and J 5 bases, leaving 14 bases between the germline ends. In nucleotides, the CDR3 is TGTGCCAGCAGCTTGGAGAGCAGGGCGGGGACTGAAGCTTTCTTT. Translated, it gives CASSLESRAGTEAFF.

This clonotype was counted a few times. This chain connects TRBV5-1 to TRBJ2-7; 12 nucleotides agree with TRBD2. V shed 4 bases, J shed 5 bases, and the junction held 4 bases outside the gene matches. Germline CDR1 is SGHRS and CDR2 is YFSETQ. This CDR3 is built from 14 residues. The CDR3 loop is CASSRLAGVDEQYF. DNA of the CDR3: TGCGCCAGCAGCAGACTAGCGGGAGTAGACGAGCAGTACTTC. The variable domain in full, with the rest retrieved from reference TRBV5-1 and TRBJ2-7, is KAGVTQTPRYLIKTRGQQVTLSCSPISGHRSVSWYQQTPGQGLQFLFEYFSETQRNKGNFPGRFSGRQFSNSRSEMNVSTLELGDSALYLCASSRLAGVDEQYFGPGTRLTVT.

This clonotype was detected ten times or more. The chain recombines TRBV3-1 with TRBJ1-2, with D uncertain. Trimming removed 4 bases from V and 0 bases from J, with 12 bases in between. From germline, CDR1 is LGHDT and CDR2 YNNKEL (reference sequence). This CDR3 contains 15 residues. CDR3 sequence: CASSPVEGPNYGYTF. For the CDR3, the DNA is TGTGCCAGCAGCCCCGTGGAGGGTCCTAACTATGGCTACACCTTC.